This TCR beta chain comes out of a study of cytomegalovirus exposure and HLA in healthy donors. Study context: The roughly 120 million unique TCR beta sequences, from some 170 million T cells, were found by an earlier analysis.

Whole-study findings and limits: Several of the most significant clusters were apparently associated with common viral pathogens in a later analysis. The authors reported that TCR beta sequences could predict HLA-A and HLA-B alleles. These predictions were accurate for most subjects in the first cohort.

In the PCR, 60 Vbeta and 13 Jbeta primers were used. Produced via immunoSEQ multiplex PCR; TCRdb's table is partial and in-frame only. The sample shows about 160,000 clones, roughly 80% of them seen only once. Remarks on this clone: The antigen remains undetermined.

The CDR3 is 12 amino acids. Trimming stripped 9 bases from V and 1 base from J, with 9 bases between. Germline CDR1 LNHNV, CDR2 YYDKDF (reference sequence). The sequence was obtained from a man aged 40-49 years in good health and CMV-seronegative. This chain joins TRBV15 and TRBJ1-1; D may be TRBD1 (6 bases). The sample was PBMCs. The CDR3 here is CATLDRNTEAFF. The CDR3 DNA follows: TGTGCCACGTTGGACAGGAACACTGAAGCTTTCTTT. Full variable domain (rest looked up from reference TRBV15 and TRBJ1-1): DAMVIQNPRYQVTQFGKPVTLSCSQTLNHNVMYWYQQKSSQAPKLLFHYYDKDFNNEADTPDNFQSRRPNTSFCFLDIRSPGLGDTAMYLCATLDRNTEAFFGQGTRLTVV.